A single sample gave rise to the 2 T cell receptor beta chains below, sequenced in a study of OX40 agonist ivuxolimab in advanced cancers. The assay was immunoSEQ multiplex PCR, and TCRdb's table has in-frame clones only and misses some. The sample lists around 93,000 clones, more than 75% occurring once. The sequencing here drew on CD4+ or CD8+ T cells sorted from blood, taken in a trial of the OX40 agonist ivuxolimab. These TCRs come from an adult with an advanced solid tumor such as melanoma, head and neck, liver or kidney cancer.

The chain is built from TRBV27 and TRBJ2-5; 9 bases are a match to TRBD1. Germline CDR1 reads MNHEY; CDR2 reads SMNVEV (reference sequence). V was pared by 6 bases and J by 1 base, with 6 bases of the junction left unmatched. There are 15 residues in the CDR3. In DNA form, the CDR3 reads TGTGCCAGCAGGCGATTGACAGGGGGCCAAGAGACCCAGTACTTC. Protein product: CASRRLTGGQETQYF.

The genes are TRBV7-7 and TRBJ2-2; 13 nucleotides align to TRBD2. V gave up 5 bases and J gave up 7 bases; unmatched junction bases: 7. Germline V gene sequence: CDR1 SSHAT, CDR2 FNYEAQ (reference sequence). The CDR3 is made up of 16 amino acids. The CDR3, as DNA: TGTGCCAGCAGCCCTGGACTAGCGGGAGTAAGCGGGGAGCTGTTTTTT. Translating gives CASSPGLAGVSGELFF.